The 9 T cell receptor beta chains in this list originate from one sample, sequenced in a study of blood T cells in healthy people across ages (dated by TCRdb to about 2015). The library was produced with 5' RACE. Sequencing was performed on an Illumina HiSeq 2500. A second PCR of roughly 7 to 11 cycles was performed with a sample-barcoded 5' primer and a J-beta primer mix. TCRdb trimmed public reads at Q25 via fastp, called clones via MiXCR and kept in-frame beta chains. Entries are consolidated by CDR3 protein sequence, retaining the most common genes and DNA. The sample table contains fewer than 900,000 distinct CDR3 sequences; only one count was recorded for around 36% of them. The ten largest clones capture 13% of the sample. Sequencing was done on a sample of blood. Receptor source: a man aged 18 to 35 in good health.

J is TRBJ2-5 and V is TRBV4-3; maybe TRBD2 (6 bases). Germline lookup yields CDR1 LGHNA and CDR2 YSLEER. The V end was cut by 0 bases, the J end by 4 bases, with 15 bases between. There are 16 residues in the CDR3. CDR3 sequence reads: CASSQDFGPSAETQYF. The CDR3 DNA reads TGCGCCAGCAGCCAAGACTTCGGTCCTAGCGCAGAGACCCAGTACTTC.

This clonotype was seen many times. The chain recombines TRBV29-1 with TRBJ2-7; 7 bases are a match to TRBD1. In germline, CDR1 is SQVTM, CDR2 ANQGSEA. The V and J ends lost 6 bases and 3 bases, in that order; junction bases with no gene match: 8. CDR3 length: 13 amino acids. The CDR3 region is CSVKGQNYYEQYF. In DNA, the CDR3 is TGCAGCGTCAAGGGACAGAATTACTACGAGCAGTACTTC.

This clonotype has more than one count but fewer than ten. The chain has TRBV2 and TRBJ2-5; D gene unclear. V was clipped by 4 bases and J by 5 bases, with 17 bases between them. This CDR3 comprises 15 residues. CDR1 is SNHLY, CDR2 FYNNEI, per germline. The CDR3 DNA reads as TGTGCCAGCAGTGCCTTGATGATTTCCAGGGAGACCCAGTACTTC. It yields the protein CASSALMISRETQYF.

In its sample, this clonotype was seen many times. At one of its ends the junction is not consistent with the germline gene, which may arise from a read error. The chain recombines TRBV7-2 with TRBJ1-5; D may be TRBD1 (5 bases). The germline V gene has CDR1 SGHTA and CDR2 FQGNSA. The CDR3 totals 13 residues. The CDR3 region has the DNA TGCGCCAGCAGCTTGGGTCAGGGACAGCCCCAGCATTTT. As protein: CASSLGQGQPQHF. The full variable domain, in which reference TRBV7-2 and TRBJ1-5 provide the parts outside the CDR3, is GAGVSQSPSNKVTEKGKDVELRCDPISGHTALYWYRQSLGQGLEFLIYFQGNSAPDKSGLPSDRFSAERTGGSVSTLTIQRTQQEDSAVYLCASSLGQGQPQHFGDGTRLSIL.

This clonotype was detected many times. The rearrangement joins TRBV6-6 to TRBJ1-2; perhaps TRBD1 as D (6 bases). The CDR3 sequence is 14 residues long. V was trimmed by 2 bases and J by 2 bases, leaving 9 bases between them. The V gene's germline CDR1 is MNHNY and CDR2 SVGAGI (reference sequence). CDR3 in amino acids: CASSYPGENYGYTF. For the CDR3, the DNA is TGTGCCAGCAGTTACCCAGGGGAAAACTATGGCTACACCTTC.

The rearrangement uses TRBV7-8 and TRBJ1-4; D is perhaps TRBD1 (5 bases). The CDR3 extends over 16 amino acids. Germline CDR1 reads SGHVS; CDR2 reads FQNEAQ. With 5 bases removed from V and 13 bases from J, the gap between germline ends came to 26 bases. CDR3: CASSARSRGVYIILFF. The CDR3 region has the DNA TGTGCCAGCAGCGCGAGATCTAGAGGGGTTTATATTATACTGTTTTTT. Full variable domain (missing parts from reference TRBV7-8 and TRBJ1-4): GAGVSQSPRYKVAKRGQDVALRCDPISGHVSLFWYQQALGQGPEFLTYFQNEAQLDKSGLPSDRFFAERPEGSVSTLKIQRTQQEDSAVYLCASSARSRGVYIILFFGSGTQLSVL.

The rearrangement uses TRBV20-1 and TRBJ1-2; 7 bases map to TRBD1. Germline V gene lookup returns CDR1 DFQATT and CDR2 SNEGSKA (reference sequence). J gave up 4 bases and V 6 bases, and 14 bases lay outside the gene matches. The length of the CDR3 is 15 residues. The CDR3 coding sequence is TGCAGTGCCACCAGAGAGGGGGCAAGGGTCTATGGCTACACCTTC. This encodes CSATREGARVYGYTF.

The sample holds a few counts of this clonotype. The V and J genes are TRBV14 and TRBJ2-1; possible D gene TRBD2, 5 bases. Trimming removed 4 bases at V and 10 bases at J, with 11 bases between. Germline V gene lookup returns CDR1 SGHDN and CDR2 FVKESK. The CDR3 consists of 12 residues. In DNA form, the CDR3 reads TGTGCCAGCAGCCCCCCCGGGGTGGAGCAGTTCTTC. Protein sequence: CASSPPGVEQFF.

The table lists this clonotype with many counts. Written as DNA, the CDR3 is TGTGCCAGCAGCGTAGAGGACAATGAGCAGTTCTTC. As protein: CASSVEDNEQFF. This chain joins TRBV9 and TRBJ2-1; the D is unclear. Germline V gene lookup returns CDR1 SGDLS and CDR2 YYNGEE. The CDR3 sequence is 12 residues long. Deletions cut 0 bases from V and 5 bases from J, with 3 bases between. Combining the CDR3 with reference TRBV9 and TRBJ2-1 gives the whole variable domain DSGVTQTPKHLITATGQRVTLRCSPRSGDLSVYWYQQSLDQGLQFLIQYYNGEERAKGNILERFSAQQFPDLHSELNLSSLELGDSALYFCASSVEDNEQFFGPGTRLTVL.